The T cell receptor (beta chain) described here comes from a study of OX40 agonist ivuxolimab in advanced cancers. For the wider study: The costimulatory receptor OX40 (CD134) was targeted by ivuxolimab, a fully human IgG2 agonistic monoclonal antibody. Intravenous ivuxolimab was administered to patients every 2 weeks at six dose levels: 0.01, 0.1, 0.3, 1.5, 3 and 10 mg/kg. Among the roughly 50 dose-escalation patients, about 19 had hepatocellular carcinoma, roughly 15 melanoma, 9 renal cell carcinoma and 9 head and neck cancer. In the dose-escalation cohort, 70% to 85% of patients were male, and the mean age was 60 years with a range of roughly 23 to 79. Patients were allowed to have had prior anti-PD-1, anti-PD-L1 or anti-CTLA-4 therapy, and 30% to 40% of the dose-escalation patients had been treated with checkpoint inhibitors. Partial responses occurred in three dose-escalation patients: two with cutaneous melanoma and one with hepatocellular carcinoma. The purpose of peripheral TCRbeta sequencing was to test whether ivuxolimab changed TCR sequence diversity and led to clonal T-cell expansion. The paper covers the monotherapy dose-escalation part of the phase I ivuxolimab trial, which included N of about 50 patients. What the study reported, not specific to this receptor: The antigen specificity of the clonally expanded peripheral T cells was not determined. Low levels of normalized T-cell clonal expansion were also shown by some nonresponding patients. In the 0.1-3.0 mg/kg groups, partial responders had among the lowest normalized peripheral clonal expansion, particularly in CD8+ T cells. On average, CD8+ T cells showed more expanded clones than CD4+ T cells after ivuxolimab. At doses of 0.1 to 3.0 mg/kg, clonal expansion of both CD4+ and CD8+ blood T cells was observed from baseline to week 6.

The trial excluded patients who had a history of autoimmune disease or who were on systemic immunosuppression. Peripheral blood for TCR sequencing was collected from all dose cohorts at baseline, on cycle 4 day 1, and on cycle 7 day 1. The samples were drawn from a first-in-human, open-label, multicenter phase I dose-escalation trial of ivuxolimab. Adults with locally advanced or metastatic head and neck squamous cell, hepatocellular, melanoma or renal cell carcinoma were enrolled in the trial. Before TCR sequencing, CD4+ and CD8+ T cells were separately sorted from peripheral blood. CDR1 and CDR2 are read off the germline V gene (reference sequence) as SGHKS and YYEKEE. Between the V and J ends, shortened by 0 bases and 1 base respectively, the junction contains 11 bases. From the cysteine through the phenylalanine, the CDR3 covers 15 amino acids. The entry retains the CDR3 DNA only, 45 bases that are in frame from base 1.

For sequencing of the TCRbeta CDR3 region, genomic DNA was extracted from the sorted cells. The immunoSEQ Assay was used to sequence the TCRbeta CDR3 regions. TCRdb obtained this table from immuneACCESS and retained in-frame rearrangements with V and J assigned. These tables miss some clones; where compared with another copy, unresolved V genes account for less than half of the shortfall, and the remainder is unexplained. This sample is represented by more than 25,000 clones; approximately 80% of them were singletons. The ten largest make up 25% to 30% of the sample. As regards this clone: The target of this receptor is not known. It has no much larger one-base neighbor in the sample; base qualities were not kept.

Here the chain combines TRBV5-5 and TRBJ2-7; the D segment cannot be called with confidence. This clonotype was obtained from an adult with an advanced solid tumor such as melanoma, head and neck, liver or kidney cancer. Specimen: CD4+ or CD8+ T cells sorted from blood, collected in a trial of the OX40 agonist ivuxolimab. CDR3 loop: CASSLVYTESYEQYF. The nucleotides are TGTGCCAGCAGCTTGGTTTACACAGAGTCCTACGAGCAGTACTTC.